Shown below are 21 T cell receptor beta chains from a single sample sequenced in a study of blood T cell repertoires in COVID-19. Libraries were prepared by immunoSEQ multiplex PCR; TCRdb keeps only in-frame clonotypes and omits some of them. The table lists around 310,000 clones, over 75% of them singletons. The specimen sequenced was peripheral blood. The receptors stem from a woman aged 60-70 years with acute or convalescent COVID-19.

In its sample, this clone was seen once. V gene TRBV3-1 (or the pseudogene TRBV3-2) combines with J gene TRBJ1-5, with a possible D match to TRBD1 (6 bases). This CDR3 is built from 15 residues. The V end was cut by 4 bases, the J end by 7 bases, with 17 bases between. Germline CDR1 reads LGHDT; CDR2 reads YNNKEL (reference sequence). The CDR3 reads CASSRTPQGTQPQHF. The CDR3 DNA is TGTGCCAGCAGCCGGACGCCACAGGGAACGCAGCCCCAGCATTTT.

J is TRBJ2-7 and V is TRBV4-2, with D possibly being TRBD1 (6 bases). CDR1 and CDR2 (germline): LGHNA, YNFKEQ. The CDR3 loop spans 12 amino acids. Between the trimmed V and J ends, which lost 2 bases and 13 bases, there was a span of 15 bases. This chain's CDR3 is CASSQNGQSVYF. The CDR3 DNA reads TGTGCCAGCAGCCAAAACGGACAGTCGGTATACTTC.

This rearrangement joins TRBV27 to TRBJ1-2; no clear D. CDR3 length: 13 amino acids. Germline V gene data show CDR1 as MNHEY and CDR2 as SMNVEV (reference sequence). V was clipped by 3 bases and J by 4 bases, with 9 bases between them. This CDR3 reads CASSLNSLYGYTF. CDR3 nucleotides: TGTGCCAGCAGTTTGAACAGCCTCTATGGCTACACCTTC.

The chain is built from TRBV28 and TRBJ2-7; D possibly corresponds to TRBD2 (6 bases). Germline CDR1 MDHEN, CDR2 SYDVKM. The CDR3 length is 12 residues. The germline V and J ends were trimmed by 3 bases and 6 bases, with 9 bases remaining between them. In DNA form, the CDR3 reads TGTGCCAGCAGTTTGGCGGGACTCGAGCAGTACTTC. Amino acid sequence: CASSLAGLEQYF.

This clone has only one observation. This chain links TRBV28 with TRBJ1-1; 9 bases match TRBD1. CDR1 and CDR2 (germline): MDHEN, SYDVKM. The ends lost 7 bases at V and 3 bases at J; junction bases unmatched: 9. The length of the CDR3 is 15 residues. The CDR3, as DNA: TGTGCCAGCACCCTGGACAGGGGATGGTACACTGAAGCTTTCTTT. Translated: CASTLDRGWYTEAFF.

V gene TRBV28 combines with J gene TRBJ2-6; 7 nucleotides match TRBD2. Trimming at V came to 6 bases and at J to 4 bases, leaving 6 bases not matched to a gene. The germline gives CDR1 MDHEN, CDR2 SYDVKM. This CDR3 contains 15 residues. The CDR3 nucleotides are TGTGCCAGCAGCCTGGGACTACCCGGGGCCAACGTCCTGACTTTC. Amino acids: CASSLGLPGANVLTF.

The chain is built from TRBV7-3 and TRBJ1-6; TRBD1 matches 9 bases. Germline V gene data show CDR1 as SGHTA and CDR2 as FQGTGA. CDR3 length: 13 amino acids. Trimming cost V 8 bases and J 5 bases; bases outside gene matches: 1. The CDR3 nucleotides are TGTGCCAGCGGGACAGGGAATAATTCACCCCTCCACTTT. Residues: CASGTGNNSPLHF.

V is TRBV9 and J is TRBJ1-2; 11 bases are a match to TRBD1. Germline V gene data show CDR1 as SGDLS and CDR2 as YYNGEE. CDR3 size: 16 residues. The junction had 8 bases not matched to a gene; V was cut back by 3 bases and J by 4 bases. This CDR3 is CASSANRDRGFYGYTF. CDR3 bases: TGTGCCAGCAGCGCCAACAGGGACAGGGGGTTCTATGGCTACACCTTC.

This chain's CDR3 is CASSFGRGQQYF. Here the CDR3 DNA reads TGTGCCAGCAGTTTCGGCAGGGGGCAGCAGTACTTC. The chain recombines TRBV12-3 or TRBV12-4 with TRBJ2-7; the match to TRBD1 covers 8 bases. The length of the CDR3 is 12 residues. V gave up 3 bases and J gave up 8 bases; unmatched junction bases: 3.

This clone appeared a single time. The chain links TRBV9 to TRBJ2-3; D not certain. The CDR3 length is 13 residues. V dropped 3 bases and J dropped 2 bases, with 7 bases sitting between them. Germline CDR1 SGDLS, CDR2 YYNGEE. CDR3 residues: CASSAQITDTQYF. The CDR3 DNA reads TGTGCCAGCAGCGCCCAGATCACAGATACGCAGTATTTT.

The V and J genes are TRBV2 and TRBJ1-6; 11 nucleotides agree with TRBD1. The CDR3 is 16 amino acids. Germline V CDR1 and CDR2: SNHLY, FYNNEI. Trimming at V came to 4 bases and at J to 7 bases, leaving 6 bases not matched to a gene. This CDR3 is CASSAGQGAKNSPLHF. As DNA, the CDR3 is TGTGCCAGCAGTGCTGGACAGGGGGCGAAAAATTCACCCCTCCACTTT.

Remarks on this clone: It is unclear where the CDR3 begins or ends on the DNA, so no DNA is shown, and the CDR3 is as TCRdb lists it. The rearrangement joins TRBV12-3 or TRBV12-4 to TRBJ1-1. The CDR3 region is 12 residues in length, termini included. The CDR3 sequence is CASSSSNTEAFF.

This chain joins TRBV25-1 and TRBJ1-4; 7 bases fit TRBD1. This CDR3 comprises 14 residues. V gave up 7 bases and J gave up 4 bases; unmatched junction bases: 6. The germline CDR1 and CDR2 sequences are MGHDK and SYGVNS. CDR3 in amino acids: CASTSGGFNEKLFF. The CDR3 nucleotides read TGTGCCAGCACTTCAGGGGGGTTTAATGAAAAACTGTTTTTT. Complete variable domain (other parts from reference TRBV25-1 and TRBJ1-4): EADIYQTPRYLVIGTGKKITLECSQTMGHDKMYWYQQDPGMELHLIHYSYGVNSTEKGDLSSESTVSRIRTEHFPLTLESARPSHTSQYLCASTSGGFNEKLFFGSGTQLSVL.

This chain links TRBV4-2 with TRBJ2-7; perhaps TRBD1 as D (5 bases). Per germline, CDR1 LGHNA and CDR2 YNFKEQ. V dropped 0 bases and J dropped 3 bases, with 12 bases sitting between them. The CDR3 totals 15 residues. This chain's CDR3 is CASSQEEQASYEQYF. DNA for the CDR3: TGTGCCAGCAGCCAAGAAGAACAGGCCAGCTACGAGCAGTACTTC.

V gene TRBV30 combines with J gene TRBJ2-1, with 9 nucleotides matching TRBD2. The V and J ends lost 4 bases and 2 bases, in that order; junction bases with no gene match: 6. Germline V gene lookup returns CDR1 GTSNPN and CDR2 SVGIG (reference sequence). The CDR3 sequence is 15 residues long. DNA for the CDR3: TGTGCCTGGACAGAGCGGGAGGCCCCCTACAATGAGCAGTTCTTC. The encoded protein is CAWTEREAPYNEQFF. The full variable domain, its missing parts supplied by reference TRBV30 and TRBJ2-1, is SQTIHQWPATLVQPVGSPLSLECTVEGTSNPNLYWYRQAAGRGLQLLFYSVGIGQISSEVPQNLSASRPQDRQFILSSKKLLLSDSGFYLCAWTEREAPYNEQFFGPGTRLTVL.

The CDR3 sequence: CASSYDWGTANEKLFF. CDR3 nucleotides: TGTGCCAGCAGTTACGACTGGGGGACAGCGAATGAAAAACTGTTTTTT. The rearrangement joins TRBV6-5 to TRBJ1-4; 7 positions agree with TRBD1. This CDR3 is 16 amino acids long. Per germline, CDR1 MNHEY and CDR2 SVGAGI. V lost 2 bases to trimming and J lost 5 bases; unmatched junction nucleotides: 8.

V and J are TRBV19 and TRBJ1-2; D unresolved. The CDR3 spans 12 residues. Germline-derived CDR1 and CDR2 are LNHDA and SQIVND (reference sequence). Trimming shortened V by 5 bases and J by 2 bases, and 6 bases separated the two germline ends. The CDR3 protein is CASSYGNYGYTF. CDR3 coding DNA: TGTGCCAGTAGTTACGGGAACTATGGCTACACCTTC.

J is TRBJ2-5 and V is TRBV3-1 (or the pseudogene TRBV3-2); 12 positions agree with TRBD2. V gave up 4 bases and J gave up 5 bases; unmatched junction bases: 11. CDR1 is LGHDT, CDR2 YNNKEL, per germline (reference sequence). CDR3 size: 17 residues. The CDR3 nucleotides are TGTGCCAGCAGCCCGATACTAGCGGGGGGTCTTGACGAGACCCAGTACTTC. Protein product: CASSPILAGGLDETQYF.

This clone was observed a single time. This chain uses TRBV14 with TRBJ1-4; D is unresolved. Per germline, CDR1 SGHDN and CDR2 FVKESK. This CDR3 contains 15 residues. Trimming shortened V by 0 bases and J by 10 bases, and 15 bases separated the two germline ends. Here the CDR3 reads CASSQDDFRLGKLFF. For the CDR3, the DNA is TGTGCCAGCAGCCAAGATGATTTCCGTCTCGGAAAACTGTTTTTT.

This clone has just a few counts. The genes are TRBV4-3 and TRBJ2-2, with D possibly TRBD1 on 6 matching bases. Germline CDR1 LGHNA, CDR2 YSLEER. Deletions cut 5 bases from V and 7 bases from J, with 11 bases between. This CDR3 spans 13 amino acids. CDR3 residues: CASSEDRFGELFF. As DNA, the CDR3 is TGCGCCAGCAGCGAGGACAGATTCGGGGAGCTGTTTTTT.

As to this clone: The sample carries other DNA sequences with the same CDR3. CDR3 nucleotides: TGTGCCAGCAGCTTAGGGCAGCAAGAGACCCAGTACTTC. The encoded protein is CASSLGQQETQYF. The gene calls are TRBV7-2 and TRBJ2-5, with D hard to call. Germline CDR1 reads SGHTA; CDR2 reads FQGNSA. The CDR3 has 13 amino acids. V lost 1 base to trimming and J lost 2 bases, with 5 bases between them.